The clone carrying this T cell receptor (beta chain) was seen more than once but under ten times. This entry comes from a study of blood T cell repertoires in COVID-19. Study details: Donors in the United States, Italy and Spain gave samples during acute or convalescent COVID-19. T cells, B-cell-depleted T cells, or PBMCs provided the cDNA or gDNA that served as material.

There are 15 residues in the CDR3. Germline V lookup: CDR1 KGHSH, CDR2 LQKENI. The V gene end was trimmed by 3 bases and the J gene end by 4 bases; junction bases not matched to a gene: 9. Enrollment of patients from Seattle took place during active infection, with longitudinal follow-up. Generated by immunoSEQ multiplex PCR, the TCRdb table keeps only in-frame clones and is missing some. This table has over 250,000 clones, roughly 90% appearing once. The sequencing sample was made of peripheral blood. The TCR originated in a woman in her 70s with COVID-19, enrolled during active disease. This chain connects TRBV18 to TRBJ2-7; 7 nucleotides align to TRBD1. The CDR3 bases are TGTGCCAGCTCACCTGGACAGGTCGGGATATACGAGCAGTACTTC. Translation gives CASSPGQVGIYEQYF.